Listed here are 10 T cell receptor beta chains from one sample, sequenced in a study of blood T cells in healthy people across ages. The authors ran a second PCR of roughly 6 to 11 cycles using a sample-barcoded 5' primer and a J-beta primer mix. TCRdb redid the calling of the 5' RACE reads with MiXCR, one entry per CDR3 protein. The sample consists of 1.5 million to 2 million distinct CDR3 sequences, approximately 40% of them appearing once. What was sequenced was blood. These receptors all stem from a human donor in good health.

The rearrangement links TRBV6-6 to TRBJ1-5; 7 positions match TRBD1. The CDR3 runs to 14 residues. The germline gives CDR1 MNHNY, CDR2 SVGAGI (reference sequence). V lost 8 bases to trimming and J lost 3 bases; unmatched junction nucleotides: 7. The CDR3 sequence is CASGSDRINQPQHF. CDR3 DNA sequence: TGTGCCAGCGGTTCGGACAGGATCAATCAGCCCCAGCATTTT.

In this sample, this clonotype turned up once. An end of the junction does not agree with germline; a read error may underlie this. The chain uses TRBV30 and TRBJ1-6; no firm D call. Looked up from germline, CDR1 is GTSNPN and CDR2 is SVGIG (reference sequence). This CDR3 is 13 amino acids long. The CDR3 here is CAWSLQRDSPLHF. The CDR3 bases are TGCGCCTGGAGTTTACAGCGGGATTCACCCCTCCACTTT. Full variable domain (rest looked up from reference TRBV30 and TRBJ1-6): SQTIHQWPATLVQPVGSPLSLECTVEGTSNPNLYWYRQAAGRGLQLLFYSVGIGQISSEVPQNLSASRPQDRQFILSSKKLLLSDSGFYLCAWSLQRDSPLHFGNGTRLTVT.

The chain links TRBV20-1 to TRBJ1-1; 9 bases align to TRBD1. Germline V gene sequence: CDR1 DFQATT, CDR2 SNEGSKA (reference sequence). The CDR3 contains 13 residues. After removal of 4 bases from V and 8 bases from J, the junction contained 8 bases not matched to a gene. CDR3 in DNA: TGCAGTGCTAACTCCGACAGGGGGGCAGAAGCTTTCTTT. Translating it yields CSANSDRGAEAFF.

This rearrangement joins TRBV29-1 to TRBJ2-3; no reliable D call. Between the trimmed V and J ends, which lost 3 bases and 5 bases, there was a span of 12 bases. This CDR3 is built from 13 residues. Germline V gives CDR1 SQVTM, CDR2 ANQGSEA. The CDR3 bases are TGCAGCGTTGAGAAGGGAAAGAGAGATACGCAGTATTTT. Protein: CSVEKGKRDTQYF.

This chain connects TRBV11-2 to TRBJ1-4, with 8 bases identical to TRBD1. The CDR3 runs 19 residues. V trimming: 7 bases; J trimming: 9 bases; junction bases outside the gene matches: 25. Per germline, CDR1 SGHAT and CDR2 FQNNGV. The CDR3 here is CASTPGLGTGLFSGQKLFF. The CDR3 DNA reads as TGTGCCAGCACCCCTGGCCTCGGGACAGGTCTTTTCTCAGGGCAAAAACTGTTTTTT.

The chain employs TRBV20-1 and TRBJ1-5; D gene ambiguous. CDR1 and CDR2 (germline): DFQATT, SNEGSKA (reference sequence). This CDR3 is built from 14 residues. The V end was cut by 2 bases, the J end by 3 bases, with 11 bases between. The CDR3 region has the DNA TGCAGTGCTAGAAATGGACGGTTCAATCAGCCCCAGCATTTT. It yields the protein CSARNGRFNQPQHF.

CDR3 DNA sequence: TGTGCCAGCAGCAGTCCAGGGACCCTTATGACCGAGCAGTACTTC. Translating gives CASSSPGTLMTEQYF. The J gene is TRBJ2-4, the V gene TRBV21-1; the table names TRBD1, a call not compared with the DNA. The J call may be wrong; the DNA end is better matched by TRBJ2-7. TRBV21-1 is listed as a pseudogene. This CDR3 comprises 15 residues.

A few counts support this clonotype. The CDR3 DNA is TGTGCCAGCAGTTCGGACAGGGGGCAAGATCAGCCCCAGCATTTT. It translates to CASSSDRGQDQPQHF. The rearrangement links TRBV28 to TRBJ1-5; 11 nucleotides line up with TRBD1. V shed 4 bases and J 5 bases; nucleotides not matched to a gene: 4. The germline CDR1 and CDR2 sequences are MDHEN and SYDVKM. The CDR3 length is 15 residues.

The V gene is TRBV11-3, the J gene TRBJ2-5; a possible D gene is TRBD1 (5 bases). This CDR3 comprises 15 residues. Trimming cost V 5 bases and J 2 bases, with 15 bases left between them. Per the germline V gene, CDR1 is SGHNT and CDR2 is YENEEA. CDR3 nucleotide sequence: TGTGCCAGCAGCCCCGCTTTTAGACAGCAAGAGACCCAGTACTTC. Protein: CASSPAFRQQETQYF.

This clonotype was seen at least ten times. The chain joins TRBV3-1 to TRBJ1-2; possible D gene TRBD1, 5 bases. Germline CDR1 reads LGHDT; CDR2 reads YNNKEL (reference sequence). The V end was cut by 0 bases, the J end by 11 bases, with 13 bases between. The CDR3 sequence is 13 residues long. The CDR3 reads CASSQDRGRAYTF. The CDR3 DNA reads TGTGCCAGCAGCCAAGATCGGGGCAGAGCGTACACCTTC.